Listed here are 9 T cell receptor beta chains from one sample, sequenced in a study of shared clonotypes between healthy human individuals. Naive CD8 isolation took CD45RO-negative cells positively selected for CCR7 and excluded terminally differentiated effector memory CD45RA+ cells. Sequencing used immunoSEQ multiplex PCR; TCRdb keeps in-frame clones, though not all of them. The data contain roughly 590,000 clones, around 95% of them singletons. Material: naive CD8+ T cells sorted from blood. The receptor set was obtained from a woman under 40 in good health.

The chain has TRBV19 and TRBJ1-2; TRBD1 aligns across 7 bases. The CDR3 has 12 residues. CDR1 and CDR2 from the germline V gene are LNHDA and SQIVND (reference sequence). The V and J ends lost 7 bases and 3 bases, in that order; junction bases with no gene match: 2. CDR3 in DNA: TGTGCCAGTACAGGGGGGCACTATGGCTACACCTTC. Residues: CASTGGHYGYTF.

The V and J genes are TRBV6-5 and TRBJ1-5; 12 bases map to TRBD1. V gave up 10 bases and J gave up 3 bases; unmatched junction bases: 4. CDR1 MNHEY and CDR2 SVGAGI come from the germline V gene. This CDR3 has 14 amino acids. CDR3 region: CATRGQGANQPQHF. The CDR3 DNA follows: TGTGCCACCCGGGGACAGGGGGCCAATCAGCCCCAGCATTTT.

The CDR3, as DNA: TGTGCCAGCAGTTTCACAGGGGAAAACTATGGCTACACCTTC. Amino acid sequence: CASSFTGENYGYTF. The chain combines TRBV6-5 with TRBJ1-2; 7 bases fit TRBD1. V shed 4 bases and J 2 bases; nucleotides not matched to a gene: 4. The CDR3 contains 14 residues. Per germline, CDR1 MNHEY and CDR2 SVGAGI.

V and J are TRBV10-3 and TRBJ2-5; TRBD2 is a possible D gene (6 bases). Trimming took 2 bases from V and 4 from J, leaving 17 bases between them. Germline V gene sequence: CDR1 ENHRY, CDR2 SYGVKD. The CDR3 length is 16 residues. In DNA form, the CDR3 reads TGTGCCATCAGTGAGGGCTTAGCGGTGGGGGGAGAGACCCAGTACTTC. Amino acid sequence: CAISEGLAVGGETQYF.

This sequence joins TRBV27 and TRBJ2-1; perhaps TRBD2 as D (6 bases). V was cut by 6 bases and J by 3 bases, with 15 bases left in between. This CDR3 contains 15 residues. Germline V CDR1 and CDR2: MNHEY, SMNVEV (reference sequence). Here the CDR3 DNA reads TGTGCCAGCAGCCCGGGACTTTCCGGCTACAATGAGCAGTTCTTC. Translation: CASSPGLSGYNEQFF.

The chain is built from TRBV7-2 and TRBJ2-7, with D possibly being TRBD1 (6 bases). CDR1 is SGHTA, CDR2 FQGNSA, per germline. The CDR3 length is 16 residues. Trimming shortened V by 4 bases and J by 0 bases, and 16 bases separated the two germline ends. The CDR3 loop reads CASSSSHRDPSYEQYF. The CDR3 DNA sequence: TGTGCCAGCAGCTCAAGCCACAGGGACCCCTCCTACGAGCAGTACTTC.

This rearrangement joins TRBV25-1 to TRBJ2-1, with 7 bases that match TRBD2. The CDR3 length is 15 residues. Germline values: CDR1 MGHDK, CDR2 SYGVNS. V was pared by 1 base and J by 8 bases, with 8 bases of the junction left unmatched. This CDR3 is CASSELERDFDEQFF. The CDR3 DNA sequence: TGTGCCAGCAGTGAATTGGAGCGGGACTTCGATGAGCAGTTCTTC.

V is TRBV27 and J is TRBJ2-7; D perhaps matches TRBD1 (5 bases). Trimming cost V 3 bases and J 2 bases, with 11 bases left between them. The CDR3 is 14 amino acids. Germline loops: CDR1 MNHEY, CDR2 SMNVEV (reference sequence). The CDR3 reads CASSFDRSTYEQYF. The CDR3 DNA reads as TGTGCCAGCAGTTTTGACAGATCGACCTACGAGCAGTACTTC.

This chain links TRBV11-2 with TRBJ1-1, with a tentative D call TRBD1 (5 bases). Trimming removed 5 bases at V and 4 bases at J, with 17 bases between. The length of the CDR3 is 15 residues. Germline V gene sequence: CDR1 SGHAT, CDR2 FQNNGV. CDR3 region: CASSGIASGLTEAFF. The CDR3 DNA is TGTGCCAGCAGCGGTATAGCCTCGGGGCTCACTGAAGCTTTCTTT.